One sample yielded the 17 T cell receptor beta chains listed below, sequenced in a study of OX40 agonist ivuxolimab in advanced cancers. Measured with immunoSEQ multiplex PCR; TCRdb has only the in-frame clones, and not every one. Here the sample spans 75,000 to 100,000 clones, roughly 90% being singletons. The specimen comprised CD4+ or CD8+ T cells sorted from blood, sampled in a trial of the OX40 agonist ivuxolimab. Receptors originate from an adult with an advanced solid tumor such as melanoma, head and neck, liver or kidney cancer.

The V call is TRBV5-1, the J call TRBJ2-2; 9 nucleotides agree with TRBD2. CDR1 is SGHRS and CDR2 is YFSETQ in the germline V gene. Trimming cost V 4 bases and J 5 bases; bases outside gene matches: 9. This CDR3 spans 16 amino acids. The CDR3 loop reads CASSPSSGGRTGELFF. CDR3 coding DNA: TGCGCCAGCAGCCCCTCGAGCGGGGGGAGGACCGGGGAGCTGTTTTTT.

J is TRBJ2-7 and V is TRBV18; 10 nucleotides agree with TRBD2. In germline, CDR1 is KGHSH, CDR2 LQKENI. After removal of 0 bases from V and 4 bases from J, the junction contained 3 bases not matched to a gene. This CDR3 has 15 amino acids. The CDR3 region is CASSPPSSGSYEQYF. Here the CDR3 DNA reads TGTGCCAGCTCACCACCCTCTAGCGGGAGTTACGAGCAGTACTTC. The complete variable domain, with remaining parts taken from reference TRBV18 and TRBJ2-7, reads NAGVMQNPRHLVRRRGQEARLRCSPMKGHSHVYWYRQLPEEGLKFMVYLQKENIIDESGMPKERFSAEFPKEGPSILRIQQVVRGDSAAYFCASSPPSSGSYEQYFGPGTRLTVT.

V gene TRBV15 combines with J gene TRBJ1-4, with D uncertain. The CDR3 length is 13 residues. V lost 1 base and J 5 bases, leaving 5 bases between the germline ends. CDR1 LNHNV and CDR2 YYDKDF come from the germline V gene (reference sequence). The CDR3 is CATSRARNEKLFF. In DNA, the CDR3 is TGTGCCACCAGCAGAGCCAGGAATGAAAAACTGTTTTTT.

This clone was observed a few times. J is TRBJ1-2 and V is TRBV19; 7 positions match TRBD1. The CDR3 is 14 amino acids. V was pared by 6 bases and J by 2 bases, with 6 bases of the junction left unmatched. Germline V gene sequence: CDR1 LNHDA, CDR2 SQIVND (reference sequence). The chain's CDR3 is CASRRRDSNYGYTF. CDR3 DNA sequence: TGTGCCAGTAGGAGACGGGACAGCAACTATGGCTACACCTTC. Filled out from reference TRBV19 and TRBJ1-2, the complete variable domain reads DGGITQSPKYLFRKEGQNVTLSCEQNLNHDAMYWYRQDPGQGLRLIYYSQIVNDFQKGDIAEGYSVSREKKESFPLTVTSAQKNPTAFYLCASRRRDSNYGYTFGSGTRLTVV.

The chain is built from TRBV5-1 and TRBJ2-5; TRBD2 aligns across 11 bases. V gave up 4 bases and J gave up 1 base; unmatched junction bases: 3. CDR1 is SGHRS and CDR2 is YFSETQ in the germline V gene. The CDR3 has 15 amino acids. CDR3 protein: CASSPGLAVQETQYF. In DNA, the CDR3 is TGCGCCAGCAGCCCGGGACTAGCGGTCCAAGAGACCCAGTACTTC.

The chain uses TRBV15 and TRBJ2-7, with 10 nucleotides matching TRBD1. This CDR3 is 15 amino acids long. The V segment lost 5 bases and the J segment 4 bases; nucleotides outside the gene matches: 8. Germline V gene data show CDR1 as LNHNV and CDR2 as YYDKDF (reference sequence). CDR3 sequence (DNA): TGTGCCACCAGCGGATGGACAGGGGGAAGGTACGAGCAGTACTTC. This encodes CATSGWTGGRYEQYF. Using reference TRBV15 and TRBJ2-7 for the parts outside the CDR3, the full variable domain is DAMVIQNPRYQVTQFGKPVTLSCSQTLNHNVMYWYQQKSSQAPKLLFHYYDKDFNNEADTPDNFQSRRPNTSFCFLDIRSPGLGDTAMYLCATSGWTGGRYEQYFGPGTRLTVT.

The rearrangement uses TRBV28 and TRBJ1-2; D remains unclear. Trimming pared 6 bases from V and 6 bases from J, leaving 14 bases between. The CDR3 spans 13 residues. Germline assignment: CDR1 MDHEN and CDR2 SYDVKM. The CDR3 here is CASSAAGIDGYTF. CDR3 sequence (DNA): TGTGCCAGCAGCGCCGCGGGAATCGATGGCTACACCTTC.

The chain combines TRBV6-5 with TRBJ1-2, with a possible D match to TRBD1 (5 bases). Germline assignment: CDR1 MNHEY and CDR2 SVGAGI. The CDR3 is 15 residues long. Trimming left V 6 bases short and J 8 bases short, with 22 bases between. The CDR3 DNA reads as TGTGCCAGCAGCAGGGCCGGGACCGCGGGACGGGGCTACACCTTC. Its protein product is CASSRAGTAGRGYTF.

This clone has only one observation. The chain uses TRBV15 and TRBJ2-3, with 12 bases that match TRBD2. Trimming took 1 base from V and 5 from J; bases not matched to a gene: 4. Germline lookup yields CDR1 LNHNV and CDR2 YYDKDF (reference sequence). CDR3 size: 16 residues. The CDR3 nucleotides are TGTGCCACCAGCAGAGGACTAGCGGGAGTGAAAGATACGCAGTATTTT. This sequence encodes CATSRGLAGVKDTQYF.

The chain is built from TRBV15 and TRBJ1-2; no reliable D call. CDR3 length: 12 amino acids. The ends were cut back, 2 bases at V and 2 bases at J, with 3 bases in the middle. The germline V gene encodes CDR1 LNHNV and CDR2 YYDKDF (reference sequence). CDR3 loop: CATSRQNYGYTF. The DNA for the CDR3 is TGTGCCACCAGCAGACAGAACTATGGCTACACCTTC.

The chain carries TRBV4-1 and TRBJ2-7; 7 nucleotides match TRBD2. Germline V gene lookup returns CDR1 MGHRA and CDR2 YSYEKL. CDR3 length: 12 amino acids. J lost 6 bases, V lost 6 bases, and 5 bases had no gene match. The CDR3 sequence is CASRKPGGEQYF. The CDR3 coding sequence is TGCGCCAGCAGGAAGCCGGGGGGCGAGCAGTACTTC.

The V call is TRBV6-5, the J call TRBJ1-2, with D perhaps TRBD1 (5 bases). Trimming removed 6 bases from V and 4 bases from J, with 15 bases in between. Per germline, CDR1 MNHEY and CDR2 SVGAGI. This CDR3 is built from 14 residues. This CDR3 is CASRGDDRGYGYTF. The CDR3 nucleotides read TGTGCCAGCAGGGGGGACGACCGGGGCTATGGCTACACCTTC.

The CDR3 reads CASSLGGLAGGSYNEQFF. The CDR3 DNA is TGCGCCAGCAGCTTGGGGGGACTAGCGGGAGGCTCCTACAATGAGCAGTTCTTC. The J gene is TRBJ2-1, the V gene TRBV5-1; 15 bases are a match to TRBD2. The CDR3 covers 18 residues. The V segment lost 0 bases and the J segment 0 bases; nucleotides outside the gene matches: 1. Germline lookup yields CDR1 SGHRS and CDR2 YFSETQ.

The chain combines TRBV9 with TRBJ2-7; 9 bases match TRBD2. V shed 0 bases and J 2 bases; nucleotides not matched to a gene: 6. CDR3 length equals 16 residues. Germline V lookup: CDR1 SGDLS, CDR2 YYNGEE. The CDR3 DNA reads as TGTGCCAGCAGCGTAGAGGCGGGGGGGGGCCCCTACGAGCAGTACTTC. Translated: CASSVEAGGGPYEQYF.

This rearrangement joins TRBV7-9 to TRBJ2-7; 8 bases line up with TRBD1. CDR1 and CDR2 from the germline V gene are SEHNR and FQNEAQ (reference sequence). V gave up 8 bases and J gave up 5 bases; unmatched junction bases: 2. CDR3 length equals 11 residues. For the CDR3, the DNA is TGTGCCAGCGACAGGGGCCACGAGCAGTACTTC. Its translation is CASDRGHEQYF.

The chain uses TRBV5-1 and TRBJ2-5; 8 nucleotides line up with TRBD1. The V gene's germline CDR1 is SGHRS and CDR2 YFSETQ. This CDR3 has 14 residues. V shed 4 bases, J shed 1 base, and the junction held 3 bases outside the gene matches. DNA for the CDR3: TGCGCCAGCAGCAAGGACAGGGTCCAAGAGACCCAGTACTTC. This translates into CASSKDRVQETQYF.

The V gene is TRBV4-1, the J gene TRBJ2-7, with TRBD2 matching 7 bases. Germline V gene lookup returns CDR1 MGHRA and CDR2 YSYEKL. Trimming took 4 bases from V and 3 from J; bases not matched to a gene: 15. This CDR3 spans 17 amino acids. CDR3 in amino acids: CASSPPRGAGKIYEQYF. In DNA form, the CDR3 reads TGCGCCAGCAGCCCCCCGAGGGGAGCGGGGAAGATCTACGAGCAGTACTTC.